The 25 T cell receptor beta chains listed next were all sequenced from one sample in a study of blood T cell repertoires in COVID-19. Here immunoSEQ multiplex PCR was the method, and the copy in TCRdb shows in-frame clones only, minus some. The sample has approximately 180,000 clones, over 75% seen once. Sequencing was carried out using peripheral blood. The receptors were sampled from a person aged 65 to 85 with COVID-19, enrolled during active disease.

The chain is built from TRBV3-1 (or the pseudogene TRBV3-2) and TRBJ1-1; 8 bases match TRBD1. This CDR3 spans 14 amino acids. CDR1 LGHDT and CDR2 YNNKEL come from the germline V gene (reference sequence). V trimming: 2 bases; J trimming: 6 bases; junction bases outside the gene matches: 5. CDR3 in amino acids: CASSQLSGGPEAFF. In DNA form, the CDR3 reads TGTGCCAGCAGCCAACTTTCAGGGGGCCCTGAAGCTTTCTTT.

This clone appeared a single time. The chain carries TRBV4-3 and TRBJ1-6; the D gene is possibly TRBD1 (6 bases). The germline CDR1 and CDR2 sequences are LGHNA and YSLEER. Between the trimmed V and J ends, which lost 2 bases and 8 bases, there was a span of 10 bases. This CDR3 comprises 14 residues. The CDR3 bases are TGCGCCAGCAGCCAACAGGGGCCGGATTCACCCCTCCACTTT. This sequence encodes CASSQQGPDSPLHF.

The J gene is TRBJ2-2, the V gene TRBV5-1; a possible D gene is TRBD1 (6 bases). The germline V gene has CDR1 SGHRS and CDR2 YFSETQ. V was clipped by 4 bases and J by 0 bases, with 13 bases between them. CDR3 length: 16 residues. The CDR3 DNA follows: TGCGCCAGCAGCAAAACACAGGGACCGAACACCGGGGAGCTGTTTTTT. Residues: CASSKTQGPNTGELFF.

This chain's CDR3 is CASSEGDSNYGYTF. The CDR3 region has the DNA TGTGCCAGCAGCGAGGGGGACAGTAACTATGGCTACACCTTC. This chain connects TRBV9 to TRBJ1-2; TRBD1 agrees at 7 bases. The length of the CDR3 is 14 residues. The V gene's germline CDR1 is SGDLS and CDR2 YYNGEE. The trim removed 3 bases at V and 1 base at J, leaving 3 bases unmatched.

The chain recombines TRBV18 with TRBJ2-3; the match to TRBD1 covers 8 bases. This CDR3 contains 14 residues. Per germline, CDR1 KGHSH and CDR2 LQKENI. The V and J ends lost 5 bases and 4 bases, in that order; junction bases with no gene match: 5. The CDR3 nucleotides are TGTGCCAGCTCATCCGGACAGGGCCCAGATACGCAGTATTTT. Its protein product is CASSSGQGPDTQYF.

The J gene is TRBJ2-1, the V gene TRBV19, with a possible D match to TRBD1 (5 bases). The germline gives CDR1 LNHDA, CDR2 SQIVND (reference sequence). CDR3 length: 14 residues. V dropped 5 bases and J dropped 7 bases, with 15 bases sitting between them. Written as DNA, the CDR3 is TGTGCCAGTAGTCTTCAGGGTACGTTGAATGAGCAGTTCTTC. It yields the protein CASSLQGTLNEQFF.

The chain carries TRBV25-1 and TRBJ1-2; the D gene is possibly TRBD1 (5 bases). The CDR3 extends over 13 amino acids. V gave up 4 bases and J gave up 5 bases, with 11 bases separating them. The germline CDR1 and CDR2 sequences are MGHDK and SYGVNS. The CDR3 bases are TGTGCCAGCAGTGTTACAGGCAAATATGGCTACACCTTC. Amino acids: CASSVTGKYGYTF.

V is TRBV5-1 and J is TRBJ1-2; 7 bases align to TRBD1. The V segment lost 4 bases and the J segment 7 bases; nucleotides outside the gene matches: 13. CDR3 length equals 15 residues. CDR1 and CDR2 from the germline V gene are SGHRS and YFSETQ. The chain's CDR3 is CASSPEPRQGVGYTF. The CDR3 DNA follows: TGCGCCAGCAGCCCGGAACCTCGACAGGGTGTTGGCTACACCTTC. Supplemented by reference TRBV5-1 and TRBJ1-2, the full variable domain reads KAGVTQTPRYLIKTRGQQVTLSCSPISGHRSVSWYQQTPGQGLQFLFEYFSETQRNKGNFPGRFSGRQFSNSRSEMNVSTLELGDSALYLCASSPEPRQGVGYTFGSGTRLTVV.

The V and J genes are TRBV29-1 and TRBJ2-1; 9 positions agree with TRBD1. Germline V lookup: CDR1 SQVTM, CDR2 ANQGSEA. The junction had 14 bases not matched to a gene; V was cut back by 2 bases and J by 9 bases. CDR3 length: 16 amino acids. The DNA of the CDR3 is TGCAGCGTTGAAATTCTGGTTAGGGGACAGGGCCCTGAGCAGTTCTTC. This encodes CSVEILVRGQGPEQFF.

The chain couples TRBV9 to TRBJ1-5, with D possibly matching TRBD1 (5 bases). The V end lost 0 bases, the J end lost 6 bases, and 10 bases lay between the germline ends. CDR1 is SGDLS, CDR2 YYNGEE, per germline. The CDR3 extends over 14 amino acids. CDR3 protein: CASSVGGEGQPQHF. The DNA of the CDR3 is TGTGCCAGCAGCGTAGGAGGGGAGGGTCAGCCCCAGCATTTT.

This clone has ten or more counts. V and J are TRBV5-4 and TRBJ2-3; TRBD2 matches at 7 bases. V shed 6 bases, J shed 4 bases, and the junction held 11 bases outside the gene matches. In germline, CDR1 is SGHNT, CDR2 YYREEE (reference sequence). The CDR3 sequence is 15 residues long. The CDR3 reads CASKSSGPYSDTQYF. DNA of the CDR3: TGTGCCAGCAAGTCTAGCGGCCCCTACTCAGATACGCAGTATTTT.

V usage is TRBV28 and J usage is TRBJ1-1; weak D call: TRBD1 (5 bases). The CDR3 runs 14 residues. Germline assignment: CDR1 MDHEN and CDR2 SYDVKM. The ends were cut back, 1 base at V and 1 base at J, with 7 bases in the middle. As DNA, the CDR3 is TGTGCCAGCAGTTTATCTGGACAGAACACTGAAGCTTTCTTT. Its protein product is CASSLSGQNTEAFF.

The chain joins TRBV10-1 to TRBJ1-2; D is perhaps TRBD1 (5 bases). The CDR3 totals 14 residues. The V end lost 4 bases, the J end lost 4 bases, and 13 bases lay between the germline ends. CDR1 WNHNN and CDR2 SYGVQD come from the germline V gene (reference sequence). The CDR3: CASSGRADGYGYTF. Written as DNA, the CDR3 is TGCGCCAGCAGTGGCAGGGCCGATGGCTATGGCTACACCTTC.

The gene calls are TRBV2 and TRBJ2-1, with 8 bases that match TRBD1. CDR1 is SNHLY, CDR2 FYNNEI, per germline. V lost 2 bases to trimming and J lost 7 bases; unmatched junction nucleotides: 1. The CDR3 has 13 amino acids. The CDR3 DNA follows: TGTGCCAGCAGTGAATACAGGGGGAATGAGCAGTTCTTC. It translates to CASSEYRGNEQFF.

The chain uses TRBV5-1 and TRBJ2-5; 10 nucleotides match TRBD2. V gave up 0 bases and J gave up 5 bases; unmatched junction bases: 7. This CDR3 has 16 residues. CDR1 is SGHRS, CDR2 YFSETQ, per germline. The DNA of the CDR3 is TGCGCCAGCAGCTTGGGCCCTAGCGGGAGCTTGGAGACCCAGTACTTC. Amino acids: CASSLGPSGSLETQYF. Looking up the rest from reference TRBV5-1 and TRBJ2-5 gives the full variable domain: KAGVTQTPRYLIKTRGQQVTLSCSPISGHRSVSWYQQTPGQGLQFLFEYFSETQRNKGNFPGRFSGRQFSNSRSEMNVSTLELGDSALYLCASSLGPSGSLETQYFGPGTRLLVL.

CDR3 residues: CASGQGTGGQPQHF. The CDR3 coding sequence is TGTGCCAGCGGGCAGGGGACAGGCGGGCAGCCCCAGCATTTT. This chain connects TRBV19 to TRBJ1-5; 8 bases match TRBD1. This CDR3 is built from 14 residues. CDR1 is LNHDA and CDR2 is SQIVND in the germline V gene (reference sequence). V trimming: 9 bases; J trimming: 7 bases; junction bases outside the gene matches: 11.

A few counts support this clone. The rearrangement uses TRBV7-3 and TRBJ2-6, with D perhaps TRBD1 (5 bases). V lost 2 bases, J lost 0 bases, and 5 bases lay in between. There are 15 residues in the CDR3. Germline V gene sequence: CDR1 SGHTA, CDR2 FQGTGA. The CDR3 DNA is TGTGCCAGCAGCTTAGACAGCTCTGGGGCCAACGTCCTGACTTTC. Translating gives CASSLDSSGANVLTF.

This clone was counted between two and nine times. The CDR3 sequence is CASSLVGSGNTIYF. In DNA, the CDR3 is TGTGCCAGCAGCTTAGTCGGTTCCGGAAACACCATATATTTT. This sequence joins TRBV11-2 and TRBJ1-3; D gene unclear. The CDR3 has 14 amino acids. In germline, CDR1 is SGHAT, CDR2 FQNNGV. V was cut by 1 base and J by 4 bases, with 8 bases left in between.

The chain recombines TRBV4-3 with TRBJ1-2; TRBD1 matches 8 bases. The CDR3 has 14 amino acids. Unmatched junction bases numbered 7, after V lost 4 bases and J lost 6 bases. Germline CDR1 LGHNA, CDR2 YSLEER. The CDR3 DNA reads as TGCGCCAGCAGCCCCCGGACAGGGTGGAATGGCTACACCTTC. Translation: CASSPRTGWNGYTF.

The rearrangement uses TRBV7-2 and TRBJ1-5; unclear D gene. V lost 4 bases and J 3 bases, leaving 13 bases between the germline ends. This CDR3 spans 15 amino acids. Germline CDR1 SGHTA, CDR2 FQGNSA. The CDR3 loop is CASSSEAGPNQPQHF. For the CDR3, the DNA is TGTGCCAGCAGCTCGGAGGCCGGGCCCAATCAGCCCCAGCATTTT.

This sequence joins TRBV4-1 and TRBJ2-1; weak D call: TRBD1 (6 bases). V was shortened by 5 bases and J by 2 bases, with 13 bases between the two germline ends. The CDR3 sequence is 15 residues long. CDR1 and CDR2 from the germline V gene are MGHRA and YSYEKL. The CDR3 sequence: CASSNLGGPYNEQFF. CDR3 coding DNA: TGCGCCAGCAGCAACTTAGGGGGTCCCTACAATGAGCAGTTCTTC.

The V and J genes are TRBV21-1 and TRBJ1-1; the table's D call, TRBD1, has no DNA check behind it. TRBV21-1 is a pseudogene locus. The CDR3 is 16 residues long. The DNA for the CDR3 is TGTGCCAGCAGCAAGGACAGGTGCACAGTGAACACTGAAGCTTTCTTT. It specifies CASSKDRCTVNTEAFF.

This chain uses TRBV7-2 with TRBJ2-7; D unclear. The V end was cut by 3 bases, the J end by 2 bases, with 5 bases between. The CDR3 length is 12 residues. CDR1 and CDR2 (germline): SGHTA, FQGNSA. The CDR3 nucleotides are TGTGCCAGCAGCTTCCTCCCCTACGAGCAGTACTTC. Protein product: CASSFLPYEQYF. The full variable domain, completed using reference TRBV7-2 and TRBJ2-7, is GAGVSQSPSNKVTEKGKDVELRCDPISGHTALYWYRQSLGQGLEFLIYFQGNSAPDKSGLPSDRFSAERTGGSVSTLTIQRTQQEDSAVYLCASSFLPYEQYFGPGTRLTVT.

The chain links TRBV7-2 to TRBJ2-3, with D perhaps TRBD1 (7 bases). CDR1 and CDR2 from the germline V gene are SGHTA and FQGNSA. V lost 3 bases and J 6 bases, leaving 13 bases between the germline ends. The CDR3 is 14 residues long. CDR3 bases: TGTGCCAGCAGCTTTCAGGGGGGTCCGGATACGCAGTATTTT. Translating it yields CASSFQGGPDTQYF.

This clone was counted between two and nine times. The chain is built from TRBV5-1 and TRBJ2-1, with D perhaps matching TRBD2 (6 bases). V gave up 6 bases and J gave up 1 base, with 14 bases separating them. CDR3 length equals 15 residues. Germline V gives CDR1 SGHRS, CDR2 YFSETQ. This CDR3 is CASTSPGLSYNEQFF. The CDR3, as DNA: TGCGCCAGCACCTCCCCGGGACTGTCCTACAATGAGCAGTTCTTC.